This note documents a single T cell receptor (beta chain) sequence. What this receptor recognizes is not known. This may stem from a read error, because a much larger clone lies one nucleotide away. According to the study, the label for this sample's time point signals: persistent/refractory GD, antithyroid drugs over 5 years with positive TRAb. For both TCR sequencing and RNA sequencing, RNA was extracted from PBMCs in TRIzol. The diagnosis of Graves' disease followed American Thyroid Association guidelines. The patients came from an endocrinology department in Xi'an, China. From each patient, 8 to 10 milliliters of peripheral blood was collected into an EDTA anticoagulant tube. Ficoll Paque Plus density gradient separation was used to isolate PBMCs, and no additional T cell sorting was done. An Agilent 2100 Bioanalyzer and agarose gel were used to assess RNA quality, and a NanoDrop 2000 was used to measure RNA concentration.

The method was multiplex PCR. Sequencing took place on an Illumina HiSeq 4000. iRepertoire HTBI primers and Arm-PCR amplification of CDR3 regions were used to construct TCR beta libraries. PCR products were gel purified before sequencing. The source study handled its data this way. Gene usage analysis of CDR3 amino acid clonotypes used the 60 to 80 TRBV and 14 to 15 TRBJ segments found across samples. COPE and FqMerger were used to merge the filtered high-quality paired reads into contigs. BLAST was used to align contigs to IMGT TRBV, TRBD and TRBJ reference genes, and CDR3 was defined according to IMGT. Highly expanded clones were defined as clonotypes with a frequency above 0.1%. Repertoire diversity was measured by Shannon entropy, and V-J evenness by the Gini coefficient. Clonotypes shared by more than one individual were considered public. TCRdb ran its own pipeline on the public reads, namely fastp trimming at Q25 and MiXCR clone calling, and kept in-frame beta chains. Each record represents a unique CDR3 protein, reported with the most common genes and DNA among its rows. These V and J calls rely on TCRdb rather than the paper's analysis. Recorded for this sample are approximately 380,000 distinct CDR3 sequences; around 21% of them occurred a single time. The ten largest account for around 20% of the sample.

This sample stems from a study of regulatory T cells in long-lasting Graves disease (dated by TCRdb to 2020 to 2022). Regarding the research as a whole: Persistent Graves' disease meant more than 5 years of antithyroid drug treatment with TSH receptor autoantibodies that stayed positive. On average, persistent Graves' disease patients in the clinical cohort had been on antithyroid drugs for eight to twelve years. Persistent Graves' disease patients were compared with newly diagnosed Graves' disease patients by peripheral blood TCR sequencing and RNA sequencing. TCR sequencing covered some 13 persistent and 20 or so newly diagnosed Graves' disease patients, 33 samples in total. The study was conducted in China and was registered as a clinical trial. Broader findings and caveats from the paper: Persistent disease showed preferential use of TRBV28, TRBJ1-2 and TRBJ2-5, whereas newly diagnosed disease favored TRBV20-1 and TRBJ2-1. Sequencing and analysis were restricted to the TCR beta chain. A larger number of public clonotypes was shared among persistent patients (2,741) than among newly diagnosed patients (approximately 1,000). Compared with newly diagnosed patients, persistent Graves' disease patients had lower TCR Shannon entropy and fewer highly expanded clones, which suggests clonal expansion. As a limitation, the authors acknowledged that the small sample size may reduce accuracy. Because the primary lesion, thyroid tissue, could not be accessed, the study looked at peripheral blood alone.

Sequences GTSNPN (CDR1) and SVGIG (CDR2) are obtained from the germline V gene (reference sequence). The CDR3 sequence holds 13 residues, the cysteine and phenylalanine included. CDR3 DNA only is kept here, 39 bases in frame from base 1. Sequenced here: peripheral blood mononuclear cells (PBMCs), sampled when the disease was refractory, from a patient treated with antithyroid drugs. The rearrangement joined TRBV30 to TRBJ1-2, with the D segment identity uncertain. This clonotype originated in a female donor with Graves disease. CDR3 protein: CAWSGLQEGGHTF. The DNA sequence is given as TGTGCCTGGAGCGGACTCCAGGAGGGTGGCCACACCTTC.